The rows below give T cell receptor beta chains drawn from one sample of a study of shared clonotypes between healthy human individuals. Sequenced by immunoSEQ multiplex PCR; TCRdb stores in-frame clones only, minus some. The sample shows over 2,000,000 clones, about 94% of them seen only once. Sequenced: naive CD8+ T cells from PBMCs. Source of these receptors: a man aged 18 to 29 in good health. Some clones in this sample may be carry-over from other donors' samples. Both conserved end residues are part of each CDR3. The D gene is left open where the match is weak. For some rows the clone size is stated as once, few or many, or as a class when expanded; others skip it.

clone_size,d_call,j_call,v_call,cdr3_nt,cdr3_aa
NA,NA,TRBJ2-3,TRBV27,TGTGCCAGCAGTTCTCGATCAAAAGATACGCAGTATTTT,CASSSRSKDTQYF
once,NA,TRBJ2-3,TRBV7-9,TGTGCCAGCAGCTTATATCGGCCAAACACAGATACGCAGTATTTT,CASSLYRPNTDTQYF
NA,TRBD1,TRBJ2-3,TRBV25-1,TGTGCCAGCAGTGAATGGGACAGAAACACAGATACGCAGTATTTT,CASSEWDRNTDTQYF
NA,NA,TRBJ1-2,TRBV19,TGTGCCAGTAGTAACAACTATGGCTACACCTTC,CASSNNYGYTF
NA,NA,TRBJ2-7,TRBV28,TGTGCCAGCAGTTTCCATCTCTACGAGCAGTACTTC,CASSFHLYEQYF
NA,NA,TRBJ1-4,TRBV7-9,TGTGCCAGCAGCTTAGCGCTACAAGGGTCTAATGAAAAACTGTTTTTT,CASSLALQGSNEKLFF
NA,NA,TRBJ2-2,TRBV19,TGTGCCAGTAGTATTTCGATTCGGGAGCTGTTTTTT,CASSISIRELFF
NA,NA,TRBJ2-1,TRBV6-4,TGTGCCAGCAGGGGGAAGACTGGCAATGAGCAGTTCTTC,CASRGKTGNEQFF
NA,NA,TRBJ2-2,TRBV27,TGTGCCAGCAGTTTCCTCATGGGCACCGGGGAGCTGTTTTTT,CASSFLMGTGELFF
NA,NA,TRBJ1-1,TRBV7-9,TGTGCCAGCAGCTCAACCGACTCGGGTGGCCCTTTCTTT,CASSSTDSGGPFF
NA,NA,TRBJ2-2,TRBV27,TGTGCCAGCAGTTCTTGGCACGCGAACACCGGGGAGCTGTTTTTT,CASSSWHANTGELFF
NA,TRBD2,TRBJ2-7,TRBV15,TGTGCCACCAGCCCCCGGGGTAGCGGGAGCTACGAGCAGTACTTC,CATSPRGSGSYEQYF
NA,NA,TRBJ2-3,TRBV19,TGTGCCAGTAGCGCCGGGAGAGGCACAGATACGCAGTATTTT,CASSAGRGTDTQYF
NA,TRBD1,TRBJ1-2,TRBV19,TGTGCCAGTAGTATGGGACAGGGTTTTAACTATGGCTACACCTTC,CASSMGQGFNYGYTF
NA,TRBD1,TRBJ2-3,TRBV28,TGTGCCAGCAGTCCGCCGAGGGACAGAGAGGGGAATACGCAGTATTTT,CASSPPRDREGNTQYF
NA,TRBD2,TRBJ2-1,TRBV7-8,TGTGCCAGCAGACCGGTGGGGACTAGCGTGGCATATGAGCAGTTCTTC,CASRPVGTSVAYEQFF
NA,NA,TRBJ2-5,TRBV4-1,TGCGCCAGCAGCCAAGGTTCGAGGGGCCAAGAGACCCAGTACTTC,CASSQGSRGQETQYF
NA,NA,TRBJ2-1,TRBV30,TGTGCCTGGGGTGGGGTTCGCAATGAGCAGTTCTTC,CAWGGVRNEQFF
NA,TRBD1,TRBJ2-7,TRBV6-1,TGTGCCAGCAGTGCCCGACAGGGGGTATATAGCGAGCAGTACTTC,CASSARQGVYSEQYF
once,NA,TRBJ2-2,TRBV27,TGTGCCAGCAACTCGCAGGGGCCAGACACCGGGGAGCTGTTTTTT,CASNSQGPDTGELFF
NA,NA,TRBJ2-5,TRBV27,TGTGCCAGCAGCCCCACGAGGGTTCTAGGGTTTGAGACCCAGTACTTC,CASSPTRVLGFETQYF
NA,TRBD2,TRBJ2-5,TRBV7-8,TGTGCCAGCAGCTCTGGACTAGCGGGAGTGTGGGAGACCCAGTACTTC,CASSSGLAGVWETQYF
NA,TRBD1,TRBJ2-3,TRBV9,TGTGCCAGCAGCGTACAGGGGGCTTGGGGCACAGATACGCAGTATTTT,CASSVQGAWGTDTQYF
NA,TRBD1,TRBJ2-5,TRBV11-2,TGTGCCAGCAGCTTAGGTAACAGGGGACGGGAGACCCAGTACTTC,CASSLGNRGRETQYF
NA,TRBD1,TRBJ2-7,TRBV28,TGTGCCAGCAGGGGGACAGGGGGCAAACTCGGGCAGTACTTC,CASRGTGGKLGQYF
NA,NA,TRBJ2-4,TRBV6-1,TGTGCCAGCAGCGTAAGGGTCCAAAACATTCAGTACTTC,CASSVRVQNIQYF
once,NA,TRBJ1-4,TRBV7-9,TGTGCCAGCAGCCGAAAGGGGGAAAATGAAAAACTGTTTTTT,CASSRKGENEKLFF
once,NA,TRBJ2-7,TRBV16,TGTGCCAGCAGCCCCAGCCCGCGGCCCTTGGGATACTTC,CASSPSPRPLGYF
NA,NA,TRBJ1-4,TRBV27,TGTGCCAGCAGTTTTAGGAGTCCGGAAGAAAAACTGTTTTTT,CASSFRSPEEKLFF
NA,TRBD2,TRBJ2-3,TRBV11-2,TGTGCCAGCAGCTCTAGGGCGGCTAGCGGTCACACAGATACGCAGTATTTT,CASSSRAASGHTDTQYF
NA,NA,TRBJ2-7,TRBV27,TGTGCCAGCAGTCAAAAGGACAGCTACGAGCAGTACTTC,CASSQKDSYEQYF
NA,TRBD1,TRBJ1-2,TRBV19,TGTGCCAGTACTCCCAGGGGGAACTATGGCTACACCTTC,CASTPRGNYGYTF
NA,TRBD1,TRBJ2-7,TRBV5-6,TGTGCCAGCAGTTCCACCGGGACAGGGGGCTACGAGCAGTACTTC,CASSSTGTGGYEQYF
NA,NA,TRBJ2-2,TRBV9,TGTGCCAGCAGCGTAGCTATGGAGGCGCGGACCGGGGAGCTGTTTTTT,CASSVAMEARTGELFF
NA,TRBD2,TRBJ2-7,TRBV7-9,TGTGCCAGCAGCTCTACGACGGGGGGATACGAGCAGTACTTC,CASSSTTGGYEQYF
once,NA,TRBJ2-1,TRBV5-4,TGTGCCAGCAGCCGGACGCTGGGAGCGGGTCCCTACAATGAGCAGTTCTTC,CASSRTLGAGPYNEQFF
NA,TRBD2,TRBJ2-3,TRBV27,TGTGCCAGCAGTCCAGGGACTAGCGGGAGGACCACAGATACGCAGTATTTT,CASSPGTSGRTTDTQYF
NA,TRBD2,TRBJ2-3,TRBV27,TGTGCCAGCAGCTTAATCGGGACTAGCGGGGCAACAGATACGCAGTATTTT,CASSLIGTSGATDTQYF